This passage covers 9 T cell receptor beta chains from one sample sequenced in a study of cytomegalovirus exposure and HLA in healthy donors. The PCR made use of 60 Vbeta and 13 Jbeta primers. Measured with immunoSEQ multiplex PCR; TCRdb has only the in-frame clones, and not every one. The table lists over 85,000 clones, approximately 69% of them singletons. Sequences were obtained from PBMCs. Source of these receptors: a female donor in good health and CMV-seronegative.

The genes are TRBV7-9 and TRBJ2-7; D not resolved. This CDR3 is built from 13 residues. Germline-derived CDR1 and CDR2 are SEHNR and FQNEAQ (reference sequence). V lost 0 bases, J lost 2 bases, and 5 bases lay in between. CDR3 coding DNA: TGTGCCAGCAGCTTAGCTTCCGCCTACGAGCAGTACTTC. Translating gives CASSLASAYEQYF.

The V gene is TRBV15, the J gene TRBJ1-1, with TRBD1 identical over 10 bases. Trimming removed 1 base from V and 4 bases from J; junction bases left unmatched: 3. CDR1 LNHNV and CDR2 YYDKDF come from the germline V gene (reference sequence). The CDR3 has 15 amino acids. For the CDR3, the DNA is TGTGCCACCAGCAGAGGACAGGGGGCTGGCACTGAAGCTTTCTTT. This codes for CATSRGQGAGTEAFF.

This clone was counted once. The chain has TRBV6-6 and TRBJ1-4, with a weak D call TRBD1 (5 bases). Germline assignment: CDR1 MNHNY and CDR2 SVGAGI (reference sequence). CDR3 length equals 14 residues. V lost 0 bases to trimming and J lost 5 bases, with 7 bases between them. CDR3 in DNA: TGTGCCAGCAGTTACTCCACAGGAAATGAAAAACTGTTTTTT. It codes for CASSYSTGNEKLFF.

The chain carries TRBV4-1 and TRBJ1-1; D is unresolved. The CDR3 loop spans 15 amino acids. Germline V gene sequence: CDR1 MGHRA, CDR2 YSYEKL. V was pared by 0 bases and J by 2 bases, with 10 bases between. CDR3 protein: CASSQEISGNTEAFF. The CDR3 nucleotides read TGCGCCAGCAGCCAAGAGATTTCGGGTAACACTGAAGCTTTCTTT.

CDR3 sequence reads: CASSLQDSGELFF. The CDR3 DNA reads TGTGCCAGCAGTTTACAGGATTCCGGGGAGCTGTTTTTT. The chain has TRBV27 and TRBJ2-2; D ambiguous. V was trimmed by 2 bases and J by 6 bases, leaving 7 bases between them. This CDR3 spans 13 amino acids. Germline assignment: CDR1 MNHEY and CDR2 SMNVEV (reference sequence).

J is TRBJ2-3 and V is TRBV10-1, with TRBD1 matching over 11 bases. CDR1 is WNHNN and CDR2 is SYGVQD in the germline V gene (reference sequence). The V gene end was trimmed by 3 bases and the J gene end by 4 bases; junction bases not matched to a gene: 3. The length of the CDR3 is 15 residues. The CDR3 here is CASSDGQGASDTQYF. In DNA form, the CDR3 reads TGCGCCAGCAGTGATGGACAGGGGGCTTCAGATACGCAGTATTTT.

The CDR3 sequence is CASSDQRGDYNEQFF. DNA of the CDR3: TGTGCCAGCAGCGACCAGCGGGGGGACTACAATGAGCAGTTCTTC. The rearrangement links TRBV6-4 to TRBJ2-1; TRBD2 agrees at 9 bases. The germline V gene encodes CDR1 MRHNA and CDR2 SNTAGT. The CDR3 is 15 residues long. V shed 6 bases and J 3 bases; nucleotides not matched to a gene: 6.

The gene calls are TRBV29-1 and TRBJ2-5; D is ambiguous. With 4 bases removed from V and 0 bases from J, the gap between germline ends came to 6 bases. Per the germline V gene, CDR1 is SQVTM and CDR2 is ANQGSEA. CDR3 length: 12 amino acids. CDR3 coding DNA: TGCAGCGTTGGTCAGTACCAAGAGACCCAGTACTTC. Its protein is CSVGQYQETQYF.

The genes are TRBV4-1 and TRBJ2-7, with 9 positions matching TRBD1. V trimming: 0 bases; J trimming: 2 bases; junction bases outside the gene matches: 5. Germline assignment: CDR1 MGHRA and CDR2 YSYEKL. This CDR3 spans 16 amino acids. CDR3 sequence (DNA): TGCGCCAGCAGCCAAGATAAGAGGGACAGGGCCTACGAGCAGTACTTC. Encoded protein: CASSQDKRDRAYEQYF.